This TCR beta chain was sequenced in a study of CD8 T cells in ankylosing spondylitis. Germline trimming cut 2 bases from V and 5 bases from J; bases unmatched to any gene: 5. The CDR3 extends over 15 amino acids. Germline-derived CDR1 and CDR2 are SGHVS and FQNEAQ. One entry per CDR3 protein results from TCRdb running MiXCR on the 5' RACE reads. The sample lists approximately 150,000 distinct CDR3 sequences; 25% to 35% were seen once. This clonotype showed up just a few times. The source is a male donor with ankylosing spondylitis. The chain carries TRBV7-8 and TRBJ2-5; 10 nucleotides match TRBD2. The sequencing sample was made of synovial fluid, either unsorted or a sorted T cell fraction (not recorded which). In nucleotides, the CDR3 is TGTGCCAGCAGCTTACTAGCGGGGGAACATGAGACCCAGTACTTC. Translated, it gives CASSLLAGEHETQYF.